This T cell receptor (beta chain) was profiled in a study of shared clonotypes between healthy human individuals. Study-wide results and caveats: Richness estimates generally favored naive over memory subsets.

V shed 6 bases and J 5 bases; nucleotides not matched to a gene: 4. This CDR3 contains 13 residues. From germline, CDR1 is SQVTM and CDR2 ANQGSEA. About this clone itself: Its antigen is unidentified. In the same sample, other DNA sequences code for this CDR3.

Using immunoSEQ multiplex PCR, the repertoire was profiled, and TCRdb retains in-frame clones only, with some absent. In the table there are fewer than 3 million clones, around 90% of which are singletons. The chain uses TRBV29-1 and TRBJ1-1, with 12 bases fitting TRBD1. This receptor was obtained from a man younger than 35 in good health. Some clones in this sample may be carry-over from other donors' samples. The sequenced sample consisted of naive CD4+ T cells from PBMCs. Documented subset: CD45RA+ positively selected. For the CDR3, the DNA is TGCAGCGTCGGGACAGGGGGCGGGACTGAAGCTTTCTTT. It codes for CSVGTGGGTEAFF.